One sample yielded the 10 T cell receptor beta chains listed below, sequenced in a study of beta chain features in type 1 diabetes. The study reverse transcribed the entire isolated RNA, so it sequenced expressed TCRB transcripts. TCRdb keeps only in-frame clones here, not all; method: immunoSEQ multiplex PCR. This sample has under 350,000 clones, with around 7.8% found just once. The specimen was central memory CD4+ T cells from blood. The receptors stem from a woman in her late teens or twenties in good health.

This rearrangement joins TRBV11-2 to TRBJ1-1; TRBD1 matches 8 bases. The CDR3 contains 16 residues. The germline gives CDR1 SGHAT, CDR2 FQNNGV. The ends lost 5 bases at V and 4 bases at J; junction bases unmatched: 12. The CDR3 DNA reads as TGTGCCAGCAGCCTCCCCTCAGGGGGCCAGGCCACTGAAGCTTTCTTT. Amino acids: CASSLPSGGQATEAFF.

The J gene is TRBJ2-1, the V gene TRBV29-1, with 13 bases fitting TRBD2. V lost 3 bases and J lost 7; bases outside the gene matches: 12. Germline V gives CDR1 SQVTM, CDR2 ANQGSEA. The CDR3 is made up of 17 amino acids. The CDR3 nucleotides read TGCAGCGTTGACCCCTTGGCGACTAGCGGGGGGCCAAATGAGCAGTTCTTC. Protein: CSVDPLATSGGPNEQFF.

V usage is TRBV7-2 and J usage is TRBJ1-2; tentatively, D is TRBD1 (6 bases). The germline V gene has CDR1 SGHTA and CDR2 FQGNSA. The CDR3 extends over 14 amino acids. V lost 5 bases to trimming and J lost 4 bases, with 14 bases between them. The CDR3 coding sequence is TGTGCCAGCAGCCCCAAAGGGGGGCTCTATGGCTACACCTTC. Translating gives CASSPKGGLYGYTF. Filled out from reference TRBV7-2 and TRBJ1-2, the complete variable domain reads GAGVSQSPSNKVTEKGKDVELRCDPISGHTALYWYRQSLGQGLEFLIYFQGNSAPDKSGLPSDRFSAERTGGSVSTLTIQRTQQEDSAVYLCASSPKGGLYGYTFGSGTRLTVV.

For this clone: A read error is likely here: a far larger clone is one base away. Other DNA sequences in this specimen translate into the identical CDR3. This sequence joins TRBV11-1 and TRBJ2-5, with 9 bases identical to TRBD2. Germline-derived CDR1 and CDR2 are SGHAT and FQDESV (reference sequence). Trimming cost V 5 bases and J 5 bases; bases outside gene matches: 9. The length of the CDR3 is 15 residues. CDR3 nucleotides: TGTGCCAGCAGCATTCGGCGGGAGGGGTCGGAGACCCAGTACTTC. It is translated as CASSIRREGSETQYF.

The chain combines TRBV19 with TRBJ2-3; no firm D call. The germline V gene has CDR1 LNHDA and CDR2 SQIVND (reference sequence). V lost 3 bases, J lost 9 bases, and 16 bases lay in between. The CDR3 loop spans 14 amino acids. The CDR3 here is CASSIEARDNTQYF. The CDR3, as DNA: TGTGCCAGTAGTATCGAGGCCCGAGATAACACGCAGTATTTT.

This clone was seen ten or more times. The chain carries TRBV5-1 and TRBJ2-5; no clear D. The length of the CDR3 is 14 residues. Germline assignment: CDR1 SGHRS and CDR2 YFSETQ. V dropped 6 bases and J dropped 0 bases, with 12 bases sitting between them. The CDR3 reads CASIGPADQETQYF. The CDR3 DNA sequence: TGCGCCAGCATAGGGCCCGCCGACCAAGAGACCCAGTACTTC.

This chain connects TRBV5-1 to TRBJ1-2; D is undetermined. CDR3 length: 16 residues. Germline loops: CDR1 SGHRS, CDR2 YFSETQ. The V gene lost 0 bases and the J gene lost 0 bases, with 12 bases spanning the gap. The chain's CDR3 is CASSLGRVVTNYGYTF. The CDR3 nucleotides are TGCGCCAGCAGCTTGGGGAGGGTCGTAACTAACTATGGCTACACCTTC.

In nucleotides, the CDR3 is TGTGCCAGCAGTGGGAGGATTACTCAGCCCCAGCATTTT. It encodes CASSGRITQPQHF. V and J are TRBV6-1 and TRBJ1-5; the D is unclear. This CDR3 has 13 amino acids. Trimming shortened V by 4 bases and J by 6 bases, and 10 bases separated the two germline ends. The germline gives CDR1 MNHNS, CDR2 SASEGT.

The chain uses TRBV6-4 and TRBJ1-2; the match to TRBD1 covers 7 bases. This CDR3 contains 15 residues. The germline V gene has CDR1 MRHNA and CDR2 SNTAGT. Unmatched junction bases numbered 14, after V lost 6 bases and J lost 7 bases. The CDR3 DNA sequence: TGTGCCAGCAGGGCCCCGACAGGGAGAGGTGGTGGCTACACCTTC. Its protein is CASRAPTGRGGGYTF.

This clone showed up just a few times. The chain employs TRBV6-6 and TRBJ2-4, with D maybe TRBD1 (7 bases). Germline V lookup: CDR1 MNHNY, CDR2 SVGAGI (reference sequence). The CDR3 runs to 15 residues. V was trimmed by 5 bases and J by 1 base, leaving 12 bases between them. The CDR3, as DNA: TGTGCCAGCAGTATGACAGGGACTGCCAAAAACATTCAGTACTTC. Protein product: CASSMTGTAKNIQYF.